A selection of T cell receptor beta chains follows, all from one sample in a study of T-cell memory formation after mild COVID-19. TCRdb re-analysed the 5' RACE reads in MiXCR, keeping a single row per CDR3 protein. The sample contains approximately 350,000 distinct CDR3 sequences, 25% to 30% of which appear only once. What was sequenced was PBMCs or a T cell subset sorted from them (not recorded which). The receptors were sampled from an adult woman who had mild COVID-19 (a few samples of this study predate the infection). Cell type and time point are not known. CDR3s include the opening cysteine and the closing phenylalanine or tryptophan. Each record gives: clone size, V gene, J gene, D gene, CDR3 protein, CDR3 DNA. A D gene is named only where the DNA matches it firmly. Rows may omit the clone size; those that give it use once, few, many or a size class.

clone_size: -
v_call: TRBV5-1
j_call: TRBJ1-2
d_call: TRBD1
cdr3_aa: CASSGDSPFNYGYTF
cdr3_nt: TGCGCCAGCAGCGGGGACAGCCCATTTAACTATGGCTACACCTTC

clone_size: -
v_call: TRBV20-1
j_call: TRBJ2-1
d_call: -
cdr3_aa: CSARPLSGQYNEQFF
cdr3_nt: TGCAGTGCTCGACCACTGAGTGGACAGTACAATGAGCAGTTCTTC

clone_size: -
v_call: TRBV7-8
j_call: TRBJ2-7
d_call: -
cdr3_aa: CASSLGEPPYEQYF
cdr3_nt: TGTGCCAGCAGCTTAGGGGAGCCGCCCTACGAGCAGTACTTC

clone_size: -
v_call: TRBV7-9
j_call: TRBJ2-3
d_call: -
cdr3_aa: CASRDSWVSTDTQYF
cdr3_nt: TGTGCCAGCCGCGATAGCTGGGTGAGCACAGATACGCAGTATTTT

clone_size: many
v_call: TRBV7-3
j_call: TRBJ2-5
d_call: -
cdr3_aa: CASSLTPVGETQYF
cdr3_nt: TGTGCCAGCAGCTTAACGCCAGTAGGAGAGACCCAGTACTTC

clone_size: -
v_call: TRBV24-1
j_call: TRBJ2-3
d_call: -
cdr3_aa: CATSGGPGEGSDTQYF
cdr3_nt: TGTGCCACCAGTGGGGGGCCAGGAGAGGGCTCAGATACGCAGTATTTT

clone_size: few
v_call: TRBV20-1
j_call: TRBJ2-7
d_call: -
cdr3_aa: CSAKGGPQVYEQYF
cdr3_nt: TGCAGTGCTAAGGGCGGTCCCCAGGTTTACGAGCAGTACTTC

clone_size: -
v_call: TRBV5-1
j_call: TRBJ1-1
d_call: TRBD1
cdr3_aa: CASSFPDRGATEAFF
cdr3_nt: TGCGCCAGCAGCTTCCCAGACAGGGGGGCCACTGAAGCTTTCTTT

clone_size: few
v_call: TRBV9
j_call: TRBJ1-2
d_call: -
cdr3_aa: CASTTAGVWGYTF
cdr3_nt: TGTGCCAGCACCACCGCAGGGGTTTGGGGCTACACCTTC

clone_size: -
v_call: TRBV5-1
j_call: TRBJ2-1
d_call: TRBD1
cdr3_aa: CASSLNPTGGNNEQFF
cdr3_nt: TGCGCCAGCAGCTTGAACCCCACAGGGGGTAACAATGAGCAGTTCTTC

clone_size: once
v_call: TRBV6-2/TRBV6-3
j_call: TRBJ1-1
d_call: -
cdr3_aa: CASSYASGWGNTEAFF
cdr3_nt: TGTGCCAGCAGTTACGCCTCCGGTTGGGGCAACACTGAAGCTTTCTTT

clone_size: -
v_call: TRBV4-1
j_call: TRBJ2-7
d_call: -
cdr3_aa: CASRHTGGHEQYF
cdr3_nt: TGCGCCAGCAGGCATACGGGGGGCCACGAGCAGTACTTC

clone_size: -
v_call: TRBV4-3
j_call: TRBJ2-7
d_call: TRBD2
cdr3_aa: CASSQAVERERVYEQYF
cdr3_nt: TGCGCCAGCAGCCAAGCAGTGGAGCGGGAGAGAGTCTACGAGCAGTACTTC

clone_size: -
v_call: TRBV10-3
j_call: TRBJ2-5
d_call: TRBD2
cdr3_aa: CAISRGAGGVQETQYF
cdr3_nt: TGTGCCATCAGCCGGGGAGCGGGGGGGGTCCAAGAGACCCAGTACTTC

clone_size: few
v_call: TRBV7-3
j_call: TRBJ2-1
d_call: -
cdr3_aa: CASSSTGGVLAPQFF
cdr3_nt: TGTGCCAGCAGCTCTACTGGAGGGGTGCTGGCACCGCAGTTCTTC

clone_size: few
v_call: TRBV12-3/TRBV12-4
j_call: TRBJ2-7
d_call: TRBD1
cdr3_aa: CASTNRQGGSYEQYF
cdr3_nt: TGTGCCAGCACCAACAGACAGGGGGGTTCCTACGAGCAGTACTTC

clone_size: few
v_call: TRBV15
j_call: TRBJ2-1
d_call: -
cdr3_aa: CATSRINWERGNNEQFF
cdr3_nt: TGTGCCACCAGCAGGATCAACTGGGAACGAGGGAACAATGAGCAGTTCTTC

clone_size: -
v_call: TRBV6-1
j_call: TRBJ2-7
d_call: TRBD1
cdr3_aa: CASRATGSSYEQYF
cdr3_nt: TGTGCCAGCAGAGCGACAGGGAGCTCCTACGAGCAGTACTTC

clone_size: -
v_call: TRBV30
j_call: TRBJ2-7
d_call: -
cdr3_aa: CAWSVIGSEQYF
cdr3_nt: TGTGCCTGGAGTGTAATCGGATCCGAGCAGTACTTC

clone_size: -
v_call: TRBV5-5
j_call: TRBJ2-5
d_call: TRBD2
cdr3_aa: CASSPWEGWKTQYF
cdr3_nt: TGTGCCAGCAGCCCGTGGGAGGGGTGGAAGACCCAGTACTTC

clone_size: -
v_call: TRBV4-1
j_call: TRBJ2-7
d_call: -
cdr3_aa: CASSPWLRDEQYF
cdr3_nt: TGCGCCAGCAGCCCCTGGTTGAGGGACGAGCAGTACTTC

clone_size: -
v_call: TRBV12-5
j_call: TRBJ2-1
d_call: -
cdr3_aa: CASGLGPYEQFF
cdr3_nt: TGTGCTAGTGGTTTGGGGCCTTATGAGCAGTTCTTC

clone_size: -
v_call: TRBV12-3/TRBV12-4
j_call: TRBJ2-1
d_call: TRBD2
cdr3_aa: CASSFTSGRYNEQFF
cdr3_nt: TGTGCCAGCAGTTTCACTAGCGGGAGGTACAATGAGCAGTTCTTC

clone_size: -
v_call: TRBV5-4
j_call: TRBJ2-7
d_call: -
cdr3_aa: CASSLLTEVHEQYF
cdr3_nt: TGTGCCAGCAGCCTCCTAACGGAAGTCCACGAGCAGTACTTC

clone_size: few
v_call: TRBV20-1
j_call: TRBJ2-7
d_call: -
cdr3_aa: CSATPRENGASTRHEQYF
cdr3_nt: TGCAGTGCTACCCCTCGGGAGAATGGGGCGTCTACGAGGCACGAGCAGTACTTC

clone_size: -
v_call: TRBV6-6
j_call: TRBJ2-3
d_call: -
cdr3_aa: CASSFPAVSTDTQYF
cdr3_nt: TGTGCCAGCAGCTTCCCCGCGGTGAGCACAGATACGCAGTATTTT

clone_size: few
v_call: TRBV7-9
j_call: TRBJ1-1
d_call: -
cdr3_aa: CASSPRQEGNTEAFF
cdr3_nt: TGTGCCAGCAGCCCACGACAGGAGGGGAACACTGAAGCTTTCTTT

clone_size: few
v_call: TRBV5-1
j_call: TRBJ2-7
d_call: -
cdr3_aa: CASSDKSYEQYF
cdr3_nt: TGCGCCAGCAGCGATAAATCGTACGAGCAGTACTTC

clone_size: -
v_call: TRBV6-6
j_call: TRBJ1-5
d_call: -
cdr3_aa: CASTNAGYSNQPQHF
cdr3_nt: TGTGCCAGCACTAACGCGGGGTATAGCAATCAGCCCCAGCATTTT

clone_size: -
v_call: TRBV7-2
j_call: TRBJ2-4
d_call: TRBD2
cdr3_aa: CASSSHGTSGFKNIQYF
cdr3_nt: TGTGCCAGCAGCTCTCACGGGACTAGCGGGTTCAAAAACATTCAGTACTTC

clone_size: -
v_call: TRBV6-1
j_call: TRBJ2-7
d_call: -
cdr3_aa: CASSELLTTREQYF
cdr3_nt: TGTGCCAGCAGTGAGCTATTGACGACAAGGGAGCAGTACTTC

clone_size: once
v_call: TRBV7-2
j_call: TRBJ1-1
d_call: -
cdr3_aa: CASRAGGVDTEAFF
cdr3_nt: TGTGCCAGCAGAGCCGGCGGGGTTGACACTGAAGCTTTCTTT

clone_size: -
v_call: TRBV7-9
j_call: TRBJ2-5
d_call: TRBD2
cdr3_aa: CASSFPGGQETQYF
cdr3_nt: TGTGCCAGCAGCTTTCCGGGGGGTCAAGAGACCCAGTACTTC

clone_size: few
v_call: TRBV9
j_call: TRBJ2-2
d_call: -
cdr3_aa: CASSVGREPGELFF
cdr3_nt: TGTGCCAGCAGCGTAGGCCGGGAACCCGGGGAGCTGTTTTTT

clone_size: -
v_call: TRBV7-9
j_call: TRBJ2-5
d_call: -
cdr3_aa: CASSLSSSGYETQYF
cdr3_nt: TGTGCCAGCAGCTTATCCAGCTCGGGTTACGAGACCCAGTACTTC

clone_size: -
v_call: TRBV29-1
j_call: TRBJ1-1
d_call: -
cdr3_aa: CSVDKQGVEAFF
cdr3_nt: TGCAGCGTTGATAAACAGGGAGTTGAAGCTTTCTTT

clone_size: -
v_call: TRBV6-1
j_call: TRBJ2-5
d_call: TRBD1
cdr3_aa: CASSDRQGKETQYF
cdr3_nt: TGTGCCAGCAGTGACAGACAGGGGAAGGAGACCCAGTACTTC

clone_size: -
v_call: TRBV5-4
j_call: TRBJ2-5
d_call: -
cdr3_aa: CASSFSVLASGQMQETQYF
cdr3_nt: TGTGCCAGCAGCTTTTCAGTTCTGGCTAGTGGACAGATGCAAGAGACCCAGTACTTC

clone_size: many
v_call: TRBV20-1
j_call: TRBJ2-3
d_call: TRBD2
cdr3_aa: CSANSGREVSDTQYF
cdr3_nt: TGCAGTGCCAATTCGGGGCGGGAGGTATCAGATACGCAGTATTTT

clone_size: -
v_call: TRBV7-9
j_call: TRBJ2-2
d_call: -
cdr3_aa: CASSHSPGQSNTGELFF
cdr3_nt: TGTGCCAGCAGCCATTCCCCTGGGCAGTCGAACACCGGGGAGCTGTTTTTT

clone_size: -
v_call: TRBV11-3
j_call: TRBJ2-3
d_call: -
cdr3_aa: CASSLWDAPTDTQYF
cdr3_nt: TGTGCCAGCAGCCTCTGGGACGCACCCACAGATACGCAGTATTTT

clone_size: few
v_call: TRBV25-1
j_call: TRBJ2-3
d_call: TRBD2
cdr3_aa: CASRKRDSTDTQYF
cdr3_nt: TGTGCCAGCAGAAAGCGGGACAGCACAGATACGCAGTATTTT

clone_size: -
v_call: TRBV20-1
j_call: TRBJ2-7
d_call: -
cdr3_aa: CSASRGRTYEQYF
cdr3_nt: TGCAGTGCTAGTCGTGGCAGAACCTACGAGCAGTACTTC

clone_size: -
v_call: TRBV6-2/TRBV6-3
j_call: TRBJ1-5
d_call: -
cdr3_aa: CASSSGQSLILTQHF
cdr3_nt: TGTGCCAGCAGTTCCGGACAGAGTCTTATCCTGACCCAGCATTTT

clone_size: few
v_call: TRBV20-1
j_call: TRBJ1-1
d_call: -
cdr3_aa: CSAGQGTNTEAFF
cdr3_nt: TGCAGTGCGGGTCAGGGGACTAACACTGAAGCTTTCTTT

clone_size: -
v_call: TRBV2
j_call: TRBJ1-3
d_call: -
cdr3_aa: CASSEGGNTIYF
cdr3_nt: TGTGCCAGCAGTGAGGGGGGAAACACCATATATTTT

clone_size: few
v_call: TRBV15
j_call: TRBJ1-5
d_call: -
cdr3_aa: CATSRDQNNIPYQPQHF
cdr3_nt: TGTGCCACCAGCAGAGATCAGAACAACATCCCCTATCAGCCCCAGCATTTT

clone_size: few
v_call: TRBV9
j_call: TRBJ2-3
d_call: -
cdr3_aa: CASSVVGGTDTQYF
cdr3_nt: TGTGCCAGCAGCGTAGTGGGCGGCACAGATACGCAGTATTTT

clone_size: few
v_call: TRBV12-3/TRBV12-4
j_call: TRBJ2-5
d_call: -
cdr3_aa: CASSLYTSGFQYF
cdr3_nt: TGTGCCAGCAGTTTATACACTTCGGGGTTTCAGTACTTC

clone_size: -
v_call: TRBV18
j_call: TRBJ1-6
d_call: -
cdr3_aa: CASSPGTGNSPLHF
cdr3_nt: TGTGCCAGCTCACCCGGCACGGGGAATTCACCCCTCCACTTT

clone_size: -
v_call: TRBV6-2/TRBV6-3
j_call: TRBJ2-7
d_call: -
cdr3_aa: CASSYLTLGAHGSYEQYF
cdr3_nt: TGTGCCAGCAGTTACCTGACTTTAGGGGCCCACGGCTCCTACGAGCAGTACTTC

clone_size: -
v_call: TRBV7-8
j_call: TRBJ1-5
d_call: -
cdr3_aa: CASSLLNQPQHF
cdr3_nt: TGTGCCAGCAGCTTACTCAATCAGCCCCAGCATTTT

clone_size: many
v_call: TRBV21-1
j_call: TRBJ2-3
d_call: -
cdr3_aa: CASSFRERGGRIEITDTQYF
cdr3_nt: TGTGCCAGCAGCTTCCGCGAGCGGGGGGGCCGAATAGAGATCACAGATACGCAGTATTTT

clone_size: -
v_call: TRBV11-2
j_call: TRBJ1-3
d_call: TRBD1
cdr3_aa: CASSHRRGQSGNTIYF
cdr3_nt: TGTGCCAGCAGCCATCGTCGGGGACAGAGTGGAAACACCATATATTTT

clone_size: few
v_call: TRBV20-1
j_call: TRBJ2-7
d_call: -
cdr3_aa: CSARDFPPDPYEQYF
cdr3_nt: TGCAGTGCTAGAGATTTCCCGCCGGACCCCTACGAGCAGTACTTC